This entry features one T cell receptor (beta chain) sequence. The antigen is unknown. There are 16 residues in the CDR3. V shed 4 bases and J 0 bases; nucleotides not matched to a gene: 8. Germline CDR1 reads SGHAT; CDR2 reads FQNNGV. This sample is drawn from a study of vaccination effects on CD4 cells after COVID-19. Study outcomes and limitations: Healthy vaccinees had only 1 of 255 vaccine-induced clones cross-react with common cold coronaviruses. Vaccine- and infection-induced clones showed marked clonal contraction late following vaccination.

Antigen-specific CD4+ T cells were first expanded with viral peptide pools by the ViraFEST assay and only then sequenced. With about 9 days of culture completed, CD4+ T cells were isolated. The participants, recipients of two vaccine doses, got either BNT162b2 or mRNA-1273. In culture with approximately 9.5 IU/ml IL-2 and roughly 9.7 ug/ml peptides, PBMC were grown at 1.5 million to 2 million per well. It was on days 3 and 7 that half the medium was replaced with IL-2 medium. Sequencing was performed with immunoSEQ multiplex PCR; in TCRdb, only in-frame clones are kept and a portion is missing. The data show more than 20,000 clones, roughly 70% seen once.

The chain links TRBV11-2 to TRBJ1-1; 7 positions agree with TRBD1. The sample consisted of CD4+ T cells from PBMCs cultured with SARS-CoV-2 spike peptides, taken after COVID-19 vaccination. The sequence was obtained from a human donor who received a COVID-19 vaccine. This CDR3 reads CASSSRQGDMNTEAFF. In nucleotides, the CDR3 is TGTGCCAGCAGCTCCCGACAGGGAGACATGAACACTGAAGCTTTCTTT. Looking up the rest from reference TRBV11-2 and TRBJ1-1 gives the full variable domain: EAGVAQSPRYKIIEKRQSVAFWCNPISGHATLYWYQQILGQGPKLLIQFQNNGVVDDSQLPKDRFSAERLKGVDSTLKIQPAKLEDSAVYLCASSSRQGDMNTEAFFGQGTRLTVV.